The entry that follows covers one T cell receptor (beta chain) sequence. The antigen is not known. Trimming took 3 bases from V and 4 from J; bases not matched to a gene: 9. Germline V lookup: CDR1 MDHEN, CDR2 SYDVKM. This CDR3 is built from 16 residues. This sample was included in a study of Ad26.COV2.S vaccination and SARS-CoV-2 variants. Study results and caveats: The breadth of spike-specific CD8+ and CD4+ T cell responses after vaccination was reportedly substantial.

As for treatment: some 20 received Ad26.COV2.S at low or high dose, single or two shots; several received placebo; per-sample allocation not given. After the first vaccine or placebo injection, samples were drawn on day 63. The data were produced by immunoSEQ multiplex PCR, yet TCRdb's version contains in-frame clones alone and is incomplete. Among some 350,000 clones listed, 70% to 90% were seen once. This specimen consisted of peripheral blood, obtained in a trial of Ad26.COV2.S vaccine versus placebo. The V call is TRBV28, the J call TRBJ1-1; the match to TRBD1 covers 9 bases. The sequence came from a person between 18 and 60 years old who received the Ad26.COV2.S COVID-19 vaccine or a placebo. The CDR3 DNA reads as TGTGCCAGCAGTTTTAACAGGGGGCTTGGTGTCACTGAAGCTTTCTTT. This codes for CASSFNRGLGVTEAFF.